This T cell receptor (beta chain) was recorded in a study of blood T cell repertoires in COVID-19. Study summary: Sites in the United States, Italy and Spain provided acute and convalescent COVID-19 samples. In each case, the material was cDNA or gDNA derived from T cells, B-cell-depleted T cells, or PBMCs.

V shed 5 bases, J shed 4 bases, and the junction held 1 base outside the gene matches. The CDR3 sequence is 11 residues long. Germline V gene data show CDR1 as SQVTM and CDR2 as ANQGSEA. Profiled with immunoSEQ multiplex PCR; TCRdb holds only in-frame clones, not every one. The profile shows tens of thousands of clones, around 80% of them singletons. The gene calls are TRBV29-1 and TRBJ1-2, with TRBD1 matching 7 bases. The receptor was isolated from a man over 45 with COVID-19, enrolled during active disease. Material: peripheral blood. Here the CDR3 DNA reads TGCAGCGTTCGGACAGGCTATGGCTACACCTTC. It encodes CSVRTGYGYTF.